This T cell receptor beta chain was obtained from a study of CD8 T cells in ankylosing spondylitis. Regarding the study as a whole: A TCR beta motif of roughly 8 highly homologous variants seemed to mark ankylosing spondylitis blood.

TCRdb re-called the 5' RACE reads through MiXCR, storing one row per CDR3 protein. The sample consists of about 240,000 distinct CDR3 sequences, 10% of them appearing once. This clonotype was counted at least ten times. The antigen remains undetermined. The V and J ends lost 0 bases and 6 bases respectively, with 3 bases between them. Germline loops: CDR1 DFQATT, CDR2 SNEGSKA (reference sequence). This CDR3 is 11 amino acids long. The sequence derives from a male donor with ankylosing spondylitis or in good health (not recorded which). Sequencing was performed on blood, either unsorted or a sorted T cell fraction (not recorded which). The chain is built from TRBV20-1 and TRBJ1-3; the D is unclear. The CDR3: CSARDPNTIYF. The CDR3 bases are TGCAGTGCTAGAGATCCAAACACCATATATTTT.